This T cell receptor beta chain derives from a study of T cells in Graves' hyperthyroidism and ophthalmopathy. Study findings and constraints: Most thyroid-expanded clonotypes above 0.001 were also found in blood.

The CDR3 totals 14 residues. The germline V gene encodes CDR1 ENHRY and CDR2 SYGVKD. V gave up 3 bases and J gave up 1 base, with 9 bases separating them. Using RNA transcripts as the source, TCR beta CDR3 regions were amplified. A first-round RT-PCR of the TCR CDR3 used the HTBI primer set. MiXCR, run by TCRdb on the multiplex PCR reads, gives a single entry per CDR3 protein. In the table there are about 570,000 distinct CDR3 sequences, 12% to 15% of which are singletons. This clonotype has only a few counts. What it recognizes is unknown. This rearrangement joins TRBV10-3 to TRBJ1-1; tentative D call: TRBD1 (5 bases). Sequencing used blood. The source of this sequence is a woman in her 40s with Graves' hyperthyroidism. CDR3 sequence reads: CAISEKTENTEAFF. CDR3 nucleotide sequence: TGTGCCATCAGTGAAAAGACAGAGAACACTGAAGCTTTCTTT.